What follows are 29 T cell receptor beta chains derived from one specimen sequenced in a study of PD-1 blockade in classical Hodgkin lymphoma. Generated by immunoSEQ multiplex PCR, the TCRdb table keeps only in-frame clones and is missing some. The sample carries about 19,000 clones, just over 85% recorded once. Exposure to brentuximab vedotin varied, and each patient had relapsed following autologous stem cell transplantation. The sample consisted of peripheral blood mononuclear cells (PBMCs), taken before the second cycle of nivolumab. All receptors come from a human donor with classical Hodgkin lymphoma.

This chain joins TRBV2 and TRBJ2-7; D is perhaps TRBD2 (6 bases). Germline V lookup: CDR1 SNHLY, CDR2 FYNNEI. The CDR3 contains 16 residues. V gave up 3 bases and J gave up 0 bases, with 15 bases separating them. In DNA form, the CDR3 reads TGTGCCAGCAGTGAGGGGACTCCCACCCCCTCCTACGAGCAGTACTTC. Translated, it gives CASSEGTPTPSYEQYF.

The chain carries TRBV18 and TRBJ1-2; 8 nucleotides match TRBD1. Germline values: CDR1 KGHSH, CDR2 LQKENI. V shed 3 bases and J 7 bases; nucleotides not matched to a gene: 10. The CDR3 length is 15 residues. Here the CDR3 reads CASSPTGQGTGGYTF. The CDR3 DNA reads TGTGCCAGCTCACCTACCGGACAGGGTACGGGTGGCTACACCTTC.

In nucleotides, the CDR3 is TGCGCCAGCAGCTCAGCCTCCACCGGGGAGCTGTTTTTT. Its protein is CASSSASTGELFF. This chain uses TRBV5-1 with TRBJ2-2; unclear D gene. The CDR3 sequence is 13 residues long. V lost 3 bases, J lost 4 bases, and 7 bases lay in between. In germline, CDR1 is SGHRS, CDR2 YFSETQ.

The V gene is TRBV30, the J gene TRBJ1-3; no clear D gene. V lost 4 bases to trimming and J lost 0 bases, with 19 bases between them. The V gene's germline CDR1 is GTSNPN and CDR2 SVGIG (reference sequence). The CDR3 extends over 17 amino acids. The CDR3 spells CAWTSRLGRYSGNTIYF. CDR3 nucleotide sequence: TGTGCCTGGACCTCAAGGTTAGGACGGTACTCTGGAAACACCATATATTTT.

This clone was observed once. This chain connects TRBV15 to TRBJ2-3; 8 positions match TRBD2. The CDR3 has 15 amino acids. Per germline, CDR1 LNHNV and CDR2 YYDKDF (reference sequence). J lost 1 base, V lost 0 bases, and 0 bases had no gene match. The CDR3 here is CATSREAGGTDTQYF. Here the CDR3 DNA reads TGTGCCACCAGCAGAGAAGCGGGGGGCACAGATACGCAGTATTTT. Supplemented by reference TRBV15 and TRBJ2-3, the full variable domain reads DAMVIQNPRYQVTQFGKPVTLSCSQTLNHNVMYWYQQKSSQAPKLLFHYYDKDFNNEADTPDNFQSRRPNTSFCFLDIRSPGLGDTAMYLCATSREAGGTDTQYFGPGTRLTVL.

The chain couples TRBV5-1 to TRBJ2-2; 8 nucleotides match TRBD2. Per germline, CDR1 SGHRS and CDR2 YFSETQ. The CDR3 runs to 15 residues. The trim removed 3 bases at V and 6 bases at J, leaving 7 bases unmatched. DNA of the CDR3: TGCGCCAGCAGCTCGGGACTAGTTGGGGCCGGGGAGCTGTTTTTT. Amino acids: CASSSGLVGAGELFF.

The V and J genes are TRBV5-1 and TRBJ2-7; 10 bases are a match to TRBD1. After removal of 4 bases from V and 4 bases from J, the junction contained 8 bases not matched to a gene. Germline lookup yields CDR1 SGHRS and CDR2 YFSETQ. This CDR3 contains 15 residues. The CDR3 DNA sequence: TGCGCCAGCAGCCAGAACCCGGGACAGGGGTACGAGCAGTACTTC. Its protein is CASSQNPGQGYEQYF. The variable domain in full, completed from reference TRBV5-1 and TRBJ2-7, reads KAGVTQTPRYLIKTRGQQVTLSCSPISGHRSVSWYQQTPGQGLQFLFEYFSETQRNKGNFPGRFSGRQFSNSRSEMNVSTLELGDSALYLCASSQNPGQGYEQYFGPGTRLTVT.

The rearrangement joins TRBV7-8 to TRBJ2-7, with D possibly TRBD1 on 5 matching bases. Between the trimmed V and J ends, which lost 5 bases and 5 bases, there was a span of 13 bases. This CDR3 has 13 residues. CDR1 SGHVS and CDR2 FQNEAQ come from the germline V gene. The DNA for the CDR3 is TGTGCCAGCAGCCCCCCTGGCAGGGACGAGCAGTACTTC. Translation: CASSPPGRDEQYF.

The chain has TRBV6-6 and TRBJ1-6; 10 bases agree with TRBD1. V lost 0 bases to trimming and J lost 10 bases; unmatched junction nucleotides: 3. In germline, CDR1 is MNHNY, CDR2 SVGAGI (reference sequence). This CDR3 has 15 residues. The CDR3 DNA follows: TGTGCCAGCAGTTACTCCGGGACAGGGGTCTCACCCCTCCACTTT. Its protein product is CASSYSGTGVSPLHF.

Only one count was recorded for this clone. This CDR3 reads CASSFPRTGSDTEAFF. CDR3 sequence (DNA): TGTGCCAGCAGCTTTCCGCGGACAGGGTCGGACACTGAAGCTTTCTTT. The rearrangement links TRBV5-4 to TRBJ1-1; 8 bases match TRBD1. With 2 bases clipped from V and 3 bases from J, the junction kept 9 bases outside the gene matches. Germline CDR1 reads SGHNT; CDR2 reads YYREEE (reference sequence). The CDR3 runs 16 residues.

The rearrangement links TRBV11-3 to TRBJ2-3, with D unresolved. Trimming pared 1 base from V and 0 bases from J, leaving 5 bases between. The CDR3 extends over 14 amino acids. Germline V lookup: CDR1 SGHNT, CDR2 YENEEA. CDR3 nucleotide sequence: TGTGCCAGCAGCTTAGGTGGCAGCACAGATACGCAGTATTTT. Translating gives CASSLGGSTDTQYF.

The gene calls are TRBV7-9 and TRBJ2-1; TRBD2 agrees at 9 bases. Germline lookup yields CDR1 SEHNR and CDR2 FQNEAQ (reference sequence). The CDR3 is 14 amino acids. The V segment lost 5 bases and the J segment 8 bases; nucleotides outside the gene matches: 7. The CDR3 here is CASSPSSGVDEQFF. In DNA form, the CDR3 reads TGTGCCAGCAGCCCATCTAGCGGGGTGGATGAGCAGTTCTTC. Full variable domain (missing parts from reference TRBV7-9 and TRBJ2-1): DTGVSQNPRHKITKRGQNVTFRCDPISEHNRLYWYRQTLGQGPEFLTYFQNEAQLEKSRLLSDRFSAERPKGSFSTLEIQRTEQGDSAMYLCASSPSSGVDEQFFGPGTRLTVL.

V usage is TRBV18 and J usage is TRBJ1-6, with D possibly TRBD1 on 5 matching bases. Germline V CDR1 and CDR2: KGHSH, LQKENI. The V end lost 2 bases, the J end lost 5 bases, and 10 bases lay between the germline ends. This CDR3 has 15 amino acids. CDR3 nucleotides: TGTGCCAGCTCACCAATTGGGACTGATAATTCACCCCTCCACTTT. Its translation is CASSPIGTDNSPLHF. The full variable domain, completed using reference TRBV18 and TRBJ1-6, is NAGVMQNPRHLVRRRGQEARLRCSPMKGHSHVYWYRQLPEEGLKFMVYLQKENIIDESGMPKERFSAEFPKEGPSILRIQQVVRGDSAAYFCASSPIGTDNSPLHFGNGTRLTVT.

This rearrangement joins TRBV6-6 to TRBJ1-4, with TRBD1 matching over 7 bases. The CDR3 has 15 amino acids. Germline V CDR1 and CDR2: MNHNY, SVGAGI (reference sequence). After removal of 6 bases from V and 3 bases from J, the junction contained 7 bases not matched to a gene. The CDR3 sequence: CASRERQGSNEKLFF. For the CDR3, the DNA is TGTGCCAGCAGAGAGAGACAGGGATCTAATGAAAAACTGTTTTTT.

This clone was seen a single time. The chain joins TRBV7-9 to TRBJ2-5; D unresolved. Trimming cost V 1 base and J 6 bases, with 15 bases left between them. The germline CDR1 and CDR2 sequences are SEHNR and FQNEAQ (reference sequence). This CDR3 contains 15 residues. The CDR3 loop reads CASSLDRLFTQTQYF. The CDR3 nucleotides read TGTGCCAGCAGCTTAGATCGCCTGTTTACCCAGACCCAGTACTTC.

The chain couples TRBV27 to TRBJ1-2; weak D call: TRBD1 (6 bases). The germline V and J ends were trimmed by 6 bases and 4 bases, with 24 bases remaining between them. Per the germline V gene, CDR1 is MNHEY and CDR2 is SMNVEV (reference sequence). This CDR3 is built from 17 residues. The CDR3 protein is CASSFTLTGKIFYGYTF. As DNA, the CDR3 is TGTGCCAGCAGCTTCACGCTTACAGGGAAGATATTCTATGGCTACACCTTC.

This chain links TRBV6-1 with TRBJ2-1; D ambiguous. Germline loops: CDR1 MNHNS, CDR2 SASEGT. Trimming stripped 3 bases from V and 8 bases from J, with 8 bases between. The CDR3 is 12 amino acids. CDR3 DNA sequence: TGTGCCAGCAGTGATCTTAGTGATGAGCAGTTCTTC. Its protein is CASSDLSDEQFF.

The gene calls are TRBV5-1 and TRBJ2-2; D ambiguous. Per germline, CDR1 SGHRS and CDR2 YFSETQ. This CDR3 contains 14 residues. V was shortened by 0 bases and J by 1 base, with 4 bases between the two germline ends. CDR3 sequence (DNA): TGCGCCAGCAGCTTGGAAGTGAACACCGGGGAGCTGTTTTTT. It encodes CASSLEVNTGELFF. The full variable domain, its missing parts supplied by reference TRBV5-1 and TRBJ2-2, is KAGVTQTPRYLIKTRGQQVTLSCSPISGHRSVSWYQQTPGQGLQFLFEYFSETQRNKGNFPGRFSGRQFSNSRSEMNVSTLELGDSALYLCASSLEVNTGELFFGEGSRLTVL.

The chain links TRBV10-1 to TRBJ1-4, with D maybe TRBD1 (5 bases). The germline gives CDR1 WNHNN, CDR2 SYGVQD (reference sequence). V was shortened by 9 bases and J by 4 bases, with 18 bases between the two germline ends. The CDR3 spans 15 residues. CDR3 sequence reads: CAREPRGGGNEKLFF. The CDR3 DNA reads TGCGCCAGGGAACCGAGGGGCGGGGGTAATGAAAAACTGTTTTTT.

The DNA of the CDR3 is TGCGCCAGCAGCCTGACTAGCGGGCTTGGCACAGATACGCAGTATTTT. Protein product: CASSLTSGLGTDTQYF. This rearrangement joins TRBV5-1 to TRBJ2-3, with TRBD2 identical over 10 bases. Germline trimming cut 4 bases from V and 1 base from J; bases unmatched to any gene: 6. Germline CDR1 reads SGHRS; CDR2 reads YFSETQ. This CDR3 region has 16 residues.

This clone has just a few counts. The V call is TRBV5-1, the J call TRBJ2-5; 13 bases are a match to TRBD2. CDR1 is SGHRS, CDR2 YFSETQ, per germline. Unmatched junction bases numbered 4, after V lost 6 bases and J lost 2 bases. The CDR3 contains 15 residues. The CDR3, as DNA: TGCGCCAGCAACCAGGGACTAGCGGGGCAAGAGACCCAGTACTTC. It specifies CASNQGLAGQETQYF.

The V and J genes are TRBV14 and TRBJ1-2, with D unresolved. This CDR3 spans 13 amino acids. Germline V lookup: CDR1 SGHDN, CDR2 FVKESK. V was shortened by 1 base and J by 4 bases, with 7 bases between the two germline ends. The CDR3 protein is CASSQVGSYGYTF. CDR3 nucleotide sequence: TGTGCCAGCAGCCAAGTAGGGTCCTATGGCTACACCTTC.

This chain connects TRBV9 to TRBJ2-1; a possible D gene is TRBD1 (5 bases). There are 16 residues in the CDR3. Trimming took off 4 bases at V and 0 bases at J, with 14 bases between the two ends. CDR1 is SGDLS, CDR2 YYNGEE, per germline. This CDR3 is CASSYQGGSSYNEQFF. In nucleotides, the CDR3 is TGTGCCAGCAGCTACCAGGGCGGCAGCTCCTACAATGAGCAGTTCTTC.

The genes are TRBV5-4 and TRBJ2-7; the match to TRBD1 covers 8 bases. Trimming cost V 0 bases and J 1 base; bases outside gene matches: 3. Germline CDR1 and CDR2: SGHNT and YYREEE (reference sequence). The CDR3 extends over 15 amino acids. The DNA of the CDR3 is TGTGCCAGCAGCTTGGGGCAGGGGGCTTCCTACGAGCAGTACTTC. It is translated as CASSLGQGASYEQYF.

The chain has TRBV19 and TRBJ1-2, with TRBD1 matching 9 bases. The V and J ends lost 5 bases and 6 bases, in that order; junction bases with no gene match: 10. The CDR3 has 15 amino acids. Germline V gives CDR1 LNHDA, CDR2 SQIVND (reference sequence). DNA of the CDR3: TGTGCCAGTAGTCCCCGGACAGGGGTTTTGGATGGCTACACCTTC. Translating gives CASSPRTGVLDGYTF.

The chain employs TRBV5-1 and TRBJ2-7; D ambiguous. This CDR3 comprises 12 residues. Trimming cost V 0 bases and J 4 bases, with 5 bases left between them. CDR1 SGHRS and CDR2 YFSETQ come from the germline V gene. The CDR3 sequence is CASSLVGYEQYF. CDR3 nucleotides: TGCGCCAGCAGCTTGGTGGGTTACGAGCAGTACTTC.

The chain employs TRBV29-1 and TRBJ1-2, with TRBD1 as a possible D gene (5 bases). Germline CDR1 is SQVTM and CDR2 is ANQGSEA. The V end was cut by 6 bases, the J end by 5 bases, with 13 bases between. This CDR3 has 12 residues. The CDR3 here is CSVGGGSYGYTF. The DNA for the CDR3 is TGCAGCGTGGGCGGGGGATCTTATGGCTACACCTTC.

The V gene is TRBV4-3, the J gene TRBJ2-7; D may be TRBD1 or TRBD2 (5 bases each). CDR1 and CDR2 (germline): LGHNA, YSLEER. CDR3 length: 14 residues. Trimming shortened V by 0 bases and J by 0 bases, and 6 bases separated the two germline ends. DNA for the CDR3: TGCGCCAGCAGCCAAGATGGGGGCTCCTACGAGCAGTACTTC. It specifies CASSQDGGSYEQYF.

V gene TRBV11-3 combines with J gene TRBJ1-2; D is possibly TRBD1 (6 bases). V was cut by 4 bases and J by 4 bases, with 16 bases left in between. The CDR3 contains 15 residues. Germline V lookup: CDR1 SGHNT, CDR2 YENEEA. CDR3 nucleotides: TGTGCCAGCAGCTCGGACAGCCAGCACGGCTATGGCTACACCTTC. Protein: CASSSDSQHGYGYTF. The whole variable domain, filled in from reference TRBV11-3 and TRBJ1-2, reads EAGVVQSPRYKIIEKKQPVAFWCNPISGHNTLYWYLQNLGQGPELLIRYENEEAVDDSQLPKDRFSAERLKGVDSTLKIQPAELGDSAVYLCASSSDSQHGYGYTFGSGTRLTVV.